The clone carrying this T cell receptor (beta chain) was observed a single time. This sample is part of a study of T-cell memory formation after mild COVID-19. V was cut by 7 bases and J by 2 bases, with 21 bases left in between. This CDR3 region has 16 residues. Germline CDR1 is SNHLY and CDR2 is FYNNEI. TCRdb fed the 5' RACE reads into MiXCR, producing one record per CDR3 protein. The sample yields around 470,000 distinct CDR3 sequences, over 15% seen once. This chain links TRBV2 with TRBJ2-7, with TRBD2 as a possible D gene (6 bases). The sample consisted of PBMCs or a T cell subset sorted from them (not recorded which). The TCR originated in an adult woman who had mild COVID-19 (a few samples of this study predate the infection). Cell type and time point are not known. Here the CDR3 reads CASMDRDSGGTYEQYF. In DNA form, the CDR3 reads TGTGCCAGCATGGACCGGGACTCAGGAGGGACCTACGAGCAGTACTTC.